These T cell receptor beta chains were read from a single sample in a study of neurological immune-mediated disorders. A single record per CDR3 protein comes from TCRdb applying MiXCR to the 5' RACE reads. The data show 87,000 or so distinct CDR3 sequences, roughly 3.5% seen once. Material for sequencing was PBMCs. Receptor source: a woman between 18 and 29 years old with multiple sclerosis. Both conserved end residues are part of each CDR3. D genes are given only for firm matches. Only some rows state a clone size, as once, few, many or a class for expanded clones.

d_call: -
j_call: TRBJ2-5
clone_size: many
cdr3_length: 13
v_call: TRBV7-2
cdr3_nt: TGTGCCAGCACCCAGGGGGGGGGAGAGACCCAGTACTTC
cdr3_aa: CASTQGGGETQYF

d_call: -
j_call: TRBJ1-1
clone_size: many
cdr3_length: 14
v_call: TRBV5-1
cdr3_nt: TGCGCCAGCAGCTTGGACATAGGAAAGACTGAAGCTTTCTTT
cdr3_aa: CASSLDIGKTEAFF

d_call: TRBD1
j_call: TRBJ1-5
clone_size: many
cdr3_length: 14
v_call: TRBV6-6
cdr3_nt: TGTGCCAGCAGTGGGGGACAGCACAATCAGCCCCAGCATTTT
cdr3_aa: CASSGGQHNQPQHF

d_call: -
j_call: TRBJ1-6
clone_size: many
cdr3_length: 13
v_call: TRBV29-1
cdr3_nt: TGCAGCGTTGGGCAGGGCGGGAATTCACCCCTCCACTTT
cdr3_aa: CSVGQGGNSPLHF

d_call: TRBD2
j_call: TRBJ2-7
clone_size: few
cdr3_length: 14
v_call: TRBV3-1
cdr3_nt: TGTGCCAGCAGCTCGGGACTAGCATCCTACGAGCAGTACTTC
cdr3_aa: CASSSGLASYEQYF

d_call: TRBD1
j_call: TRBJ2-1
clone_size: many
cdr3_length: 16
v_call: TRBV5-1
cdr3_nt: TGCGCCAGCAGCTGGGGGGACAGGGTTTCCTACAATGAGCAGTTCTTC
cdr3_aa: CASSWGDRVSYNEQFF

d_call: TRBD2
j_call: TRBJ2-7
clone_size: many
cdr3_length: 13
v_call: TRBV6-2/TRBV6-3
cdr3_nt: TGTGCCAGCAGGCGAGCGGGACTCTACGAGCAGTACTTC
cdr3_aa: CASRRAGLYEQYF

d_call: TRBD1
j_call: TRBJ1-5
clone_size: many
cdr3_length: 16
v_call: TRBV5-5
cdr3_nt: TGTGCCAGCAGCCCGGCAGGGGGCAGAGGCAATCAGCCCCAGCATTTT
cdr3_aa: CASSPAGGRGNQPQHF

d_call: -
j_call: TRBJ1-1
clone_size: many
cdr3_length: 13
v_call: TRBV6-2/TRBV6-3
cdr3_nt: TGTGCCAGCAGTACGGACACGAACACTGAAGCTTTCTTT
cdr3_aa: CASSTDTNTEAFF

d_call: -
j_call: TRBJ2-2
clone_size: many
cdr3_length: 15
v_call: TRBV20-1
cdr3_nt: TGCAGTGCTATACGAGGACAGTGGAACACCGGGGAGCTGTTTTTT
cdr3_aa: CSAIRGQWNTGELFF

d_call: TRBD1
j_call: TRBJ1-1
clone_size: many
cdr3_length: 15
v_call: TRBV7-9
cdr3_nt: TGTGCCAGCAGCTTTTCCGACAGGGGAAACACTGAAGCTTTCTTT
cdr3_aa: CASSFSDRGNTEAFF

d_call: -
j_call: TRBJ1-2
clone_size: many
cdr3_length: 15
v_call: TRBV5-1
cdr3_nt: TGCGCCAGCAGCTTGCAGGAACAGACTAACTATGGCTACACCTTC
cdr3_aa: CASSLQEQTNYGYTF

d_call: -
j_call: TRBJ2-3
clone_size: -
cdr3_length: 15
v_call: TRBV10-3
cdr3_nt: TGTGCCATCAAGGCCTGGGGTTCTAGCACAGATACGCAGTATTTT
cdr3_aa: CAIKAWGSSTDTQYF

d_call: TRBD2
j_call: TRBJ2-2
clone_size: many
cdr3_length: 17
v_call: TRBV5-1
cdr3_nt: TGCGCCAGCAGCTCCACGGGGGGGGTTGCGAACACCGGGGAGCTGTTTTTT
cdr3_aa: CASSSTGGVANTGELFF

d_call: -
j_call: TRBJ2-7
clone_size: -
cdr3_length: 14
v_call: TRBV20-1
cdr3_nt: TGCAGTGCTAGTCGAGCGGAGTCCCCCTACGAGCAGTACTTC
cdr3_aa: CSASRAESPYEQYF

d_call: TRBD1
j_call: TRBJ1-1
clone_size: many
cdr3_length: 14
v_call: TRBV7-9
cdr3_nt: TGTGCCAGAGGGGACAGGGGCCGGAACACTGAAGCTTTCTTT
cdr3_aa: CARGDRGRNTEAFF

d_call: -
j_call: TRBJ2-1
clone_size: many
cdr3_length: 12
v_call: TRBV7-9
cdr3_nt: TGTGCCAGCAGCCGGATCGCCGATGAGCAGTTCTTC
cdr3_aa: CASSRIADEQFF

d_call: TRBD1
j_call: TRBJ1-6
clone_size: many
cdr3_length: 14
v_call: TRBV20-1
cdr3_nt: TGCAGTGCCACCCGGGGACAGGGCAATTCACCCCTCCACTTT
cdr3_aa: CSATRGQGNSPLHF

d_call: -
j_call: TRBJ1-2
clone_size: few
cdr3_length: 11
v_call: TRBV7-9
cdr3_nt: TGTGCCAGCAGCCTGTACTATGGCTACACCTTC
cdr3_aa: CASSLYYGYTF

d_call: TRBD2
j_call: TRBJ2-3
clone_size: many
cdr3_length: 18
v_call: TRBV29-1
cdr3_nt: TGCAGCGTGACCGGGACTAGCGGATCGATTTCTAGCACAGATACGCAGTATTTT
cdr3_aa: CSVTGTSGSISSTDTQYF

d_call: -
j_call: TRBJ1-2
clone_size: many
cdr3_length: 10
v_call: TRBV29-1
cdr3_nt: TGCAGCGTTGATGGCTATGGCTACACCTTC
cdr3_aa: CSVDGYGYTF

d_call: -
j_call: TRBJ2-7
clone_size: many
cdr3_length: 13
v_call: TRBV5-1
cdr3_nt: TGCGCCAGCAGCTTGGGGGACAACTACGAGCAGTACTTC
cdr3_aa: CASSLGDNYEQYF

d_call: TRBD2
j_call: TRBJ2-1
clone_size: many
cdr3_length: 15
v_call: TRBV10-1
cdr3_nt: TGCGCCAGCAGTGAGGGGGCTAGCGGATACAATGAGCAGTTCTTC
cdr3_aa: CASSEGASGYNEQFF

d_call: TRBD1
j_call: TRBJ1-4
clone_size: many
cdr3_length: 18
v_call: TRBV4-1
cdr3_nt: TGCGCCAGCAGCCAAGCCCGGACAGGGCTCGCAACTAATGAAAAACTGTTTTTT
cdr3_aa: CASSQARTGLATNEKLFF

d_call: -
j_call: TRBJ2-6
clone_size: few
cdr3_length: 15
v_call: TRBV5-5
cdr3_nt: TGTGCCAGCAGCTTAACTGACTCTGGGGCCAACGTCCTGACTTTC
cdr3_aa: CASSLTDSGANVLTF

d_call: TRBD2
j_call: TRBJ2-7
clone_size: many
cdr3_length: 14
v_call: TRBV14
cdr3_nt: TGTGCCAGCAGCCACCGCGGGAGGCCCTACGAGCAGTACTTC
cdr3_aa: CASSHRGRPYEQYF

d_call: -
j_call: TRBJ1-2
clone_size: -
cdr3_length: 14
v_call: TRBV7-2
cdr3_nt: TGTGCCAGCAGCACACTTAGGGACGGGGGATCCTACACCTTC
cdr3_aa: CASSTLRDGGSYTF

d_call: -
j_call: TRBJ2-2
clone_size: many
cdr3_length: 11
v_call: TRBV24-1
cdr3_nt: TGTGCCACCCACGGGCCCGGGGAGCTGTTTTTT
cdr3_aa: CATHGPGELFF

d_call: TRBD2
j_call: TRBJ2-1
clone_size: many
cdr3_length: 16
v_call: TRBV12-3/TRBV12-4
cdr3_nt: TGTGCCAGCAGCCCGAGCGCGGGACTAGGGGTTGATGAGCAGTTCTTC
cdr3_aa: CASSPSAGLGVDEQFF

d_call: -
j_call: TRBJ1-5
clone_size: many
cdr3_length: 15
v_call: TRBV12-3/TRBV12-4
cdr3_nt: TGTGCCAGCAGTTTAGTCGCAGGGGAAAATCAGCCCCAGCATTTT
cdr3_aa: CASSLVAGENQPQHF

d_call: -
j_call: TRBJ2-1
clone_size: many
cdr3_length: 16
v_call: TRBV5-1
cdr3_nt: TGCGCCAGCAGCTTGTTTCTAGGTATGGAGTACAATGAGCAGTTCTTC
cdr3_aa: CASSLFLGMEYNEQFF

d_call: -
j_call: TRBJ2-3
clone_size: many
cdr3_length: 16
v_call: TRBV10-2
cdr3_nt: TGCGCCAGCAGTTCCGGGTTGGAGCCTAGCACAGATACGCAGTATTTT
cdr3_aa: CASSSGLEPSTDTQYF

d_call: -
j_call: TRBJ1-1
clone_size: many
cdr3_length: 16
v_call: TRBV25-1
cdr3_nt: TGTGCCAGCAGTGAATTTAAAAGCAGCATGAACACTGAAGCTTTCTTT
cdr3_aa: CASSEFKSSMNTEAFF

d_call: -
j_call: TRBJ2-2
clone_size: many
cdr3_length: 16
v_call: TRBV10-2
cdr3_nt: TGCGCCAGCAGTGGCGGCGGCAGAGTGAACACCGGGGAGCTGTTTTTT
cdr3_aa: CASSGGGRVNTGELFF

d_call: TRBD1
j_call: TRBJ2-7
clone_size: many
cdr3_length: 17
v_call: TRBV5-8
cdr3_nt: TGTGCCAGCAGCTTGAGGGGGACAGGGGTGAAAACCTACGAGCAGTACTTC
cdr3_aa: CASSLRGTGVKTYEQYF

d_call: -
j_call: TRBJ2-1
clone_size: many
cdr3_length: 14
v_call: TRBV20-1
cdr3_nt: TGCAGTGCTAGAGATCGACTGAATTACAATGAGCAGTTCTTC
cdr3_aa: CSARDRLNYNEQFF

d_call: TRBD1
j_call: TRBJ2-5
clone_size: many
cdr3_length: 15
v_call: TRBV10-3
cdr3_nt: TGTGCCATCAGTGGATCCGGGACAGGTGAAGAGACCCAGTACTTC
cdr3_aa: CAISGSGTGEETQYF

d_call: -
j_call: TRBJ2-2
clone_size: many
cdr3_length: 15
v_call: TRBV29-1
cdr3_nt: TGCAGCGTTGAGGGGCTCAGGGAGAACACCGGGGAGCTGTTTTTT
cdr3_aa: CSVEGLRENTGELFF

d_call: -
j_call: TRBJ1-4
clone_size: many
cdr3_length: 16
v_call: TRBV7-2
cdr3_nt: TGTGCCAGCAGCTTAGCTGGCCCAGGGAAGCGCGGAAAACTGTTTTTT
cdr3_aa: CASSLAGPGKRGKLFF

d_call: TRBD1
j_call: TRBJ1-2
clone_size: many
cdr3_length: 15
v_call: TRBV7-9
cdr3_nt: TGTGCCAGCAGCCTTGCAGGGGGCGGTCTTGGGGGCTACACCTTC
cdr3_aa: CASSLAGGGLGGYTF

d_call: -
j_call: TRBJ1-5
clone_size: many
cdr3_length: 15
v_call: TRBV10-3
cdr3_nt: TGTGCCACTCGCACGGTCGTGGCGGCCAATCAGCCCCAGCATTTT
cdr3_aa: CATRTVVAANQPQHF

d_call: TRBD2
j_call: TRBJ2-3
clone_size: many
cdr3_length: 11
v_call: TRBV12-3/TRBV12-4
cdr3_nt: TGTGCCAGCACCACCGGGACTACTCCGTATTTT
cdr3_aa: CASTTGTTPYF

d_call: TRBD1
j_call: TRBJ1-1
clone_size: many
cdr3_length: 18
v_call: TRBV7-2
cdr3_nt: TGTGCCAGCAGCTTATTTGGTGAGACACAGGGGGCGAACACTGAAGCTTTCTTT
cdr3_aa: CASSLFGETQGANTEAFF